This TCR beta chain was sequenced in a study of blood T cells in healthy people across ages (dated by TCRdb to about 2015). Concerning the study at large: Template switching captured roughly one uniquely barcoded TCR beta cDNA molecule per two T cells in model experiments. The study measured age-related changes in TCR beta repertoire diversity using deep sequencing normalized with unique cDNA molecular identifiers. The donors were divided into four age groups: young (average approximately 15 years), middle-aged (about 39), aged (approximately 64) and long-lived (approximately 74). For two donors (one aged 18 to 29 and one aged 80 or older), the study analyzed two additional independent replicas of 1 million unique cDNA reads from the same blood draw.

From the germline V gene, CDR1 is ENHRY and CDR2 is SYGVKD. V lost 3 bases and J lost 5 bases; the stretch between them is 11 bases long. Reading from cysteine to phenylalanine, the CDR3 counts 15 amino acids. Kept here is only the CDR3 DNA, which spans 45 bases and is read in frame from base 1. The approximately 39 donors, aged about 6 to 100 years, were systemically healthy Caucasian individuals from Russia. Approximately 9.7 milliliters of peripheral blood were drawn from each donor into EDTA-treated Vacutainer tubes. Ficoll-Paque density-gradient centrifugation was used to isolate PBMCs, with at least 7 million per sample. Trizol reagent was used to extract total RNA from PBMCs, with at least 5.5 micrograms per sample. Naive CD45RAhigh/CD27high T cell percentages were measured by flow cytometry on a PBMC aliquot from every donor. This clonotype was counted a few times. Its antigen remains undetermined. No qualities accompany the bases; no much larger clone lies one base away.

Results the study describes overall, beyond this receptor: A strong correlation was found between observed TCR beta diversity and the percentage of naive T cells measured by flow cytometry. Because profiling used bulk unsorted PBMCs, naive and antigen-experienced compartments could not be compared conclusively. Total diversity estimates from one million sequenced T cells were considered lower bounds and underestimates. Compared with the aged group, more naive CD4+ T cells, fewer expanded clones and increased TCR diversity were shown by the long-lived group, suggesting age selection. As age increased, observed TCR beta diversity per million T cells dropped in a roughly linear way, and a significant reduction was already evident by age roughly 40. Donor CMV infection status was unknown, potentially confounding age-related changes in expanded clonotypes.

Library construction relied on 5' RACE. Sequencing took place on an Illumina HiSeq 2500. A second roughly 7 to 11 cycle PCR used a sample-barcoded 5' primer and a J-beta primer mix. A unique molecular identifier was introduced onto each TCR beta cDNA molecule by a template-switch 5' adaptor carrying 12 random nucleotides. Each sample yielded at least 3 million CDR3-containing paired-end reads. The Mint cDNA synthesis kit, primed by a TRBC-specific oligonucleotide, was used to synthesize first-strand cDNA from all RNA. All cDNA was treated with uracil-DNA glycosylase and then went through a first 18-cycle PCR with the universal primers M1SS and BC2_uni_R. The authors processed their data as follows. Each sample was normalized by randomly selecting 1 million high-quality reads, each carrying a distinct molecular identifier. Instead of being binned into consensus sequences, reads with shared molecular identifiers were discarded. MiTCR, run with a Q25 quality threshold and the strictest error-elimination algorithm, handled CDR3 identification, clonotype clustering and error correction. A nonparametric unseen species model with Euler transformation was used to estimate lower-bound total TCR beta diversity. The public reads were reanalyzed by TCRdb: fastp trimming at Q25, MiXCR alignment, in-frame beta chains only. Rows merge per CDR3 protein into single entries with the most common DNA and genes. For this entry, the V and J calls and clone size follow TCRdb and not the study's own pipeline. For this sample the table gives around 800,000 distinct CDR3 sequences, of which 20% to 30% were detected only once. The top ten clones comprise about 3% of the sample.

These same data were also listed under a study on T cells of mothers and their children. Per that second paper: Donors were nine systemically healthy Caucasian individuals: three mothers and their six children. cDNA synthesis used all of the extracted RNA, with approximately 1.6 ug of RNA in each 15 ul reaction. Sample barcodes and 2-4 random nucleotides were added via the M1S primer in the second PCR. Each mother yielded over 9.5 million TCR beta CDR3 reads and each child 3 million to 3.5 million reads. Thymic selection similarly shapes TCR recombination output in related and unrelated pairs, with minor effect from inherited differences. Normalized repertoire overlap was always slightly but never significantly higher in related than unrelated mother-child pairs. No persistent microchimeric T cell clones were detected, at a sensitivity of roughly 93 clones per million clonotypes. Deep NGS was used in the study to compare the TCR beta repertoires of mothers and children and to look for features that separate related mother-child pairs from unrelated individuals. Mothers averaged around 43 +/- 4 years of age and children averaged about 12 +/- 4 years. After adapter ligation was performed with NEBNext reagents, the libraries were sequenced on an Illumina HiSeq 2000 with 100+100 nt paired-end reads. To prevent cross-contamination, the mother and child libraries were prepared one month apart and sequenced in separate runs. For each donor, between 500,000 and 2,000,000 distinct TCR beta clonotypes were identified. Naive TCR beta clonotypes were estimated from low-frequency clonotypes matched to each donor's FACS-determined naive share, without sorting.

The sequenced material came from blood. This sequence uses TRBV10-3 and TRBJ1-6; no D segment can be confidently identified. This clonotype was sampled from a boy between 5 and 17 years old in good health. CDR3 reads: CAISDNSPDNSPLHF. The DNA sequence is given as TGTGCCATCAGTGACAACTCCCCCGATAATTCACCCCTCCACTTT.